This T cell receptor (beta chain) emerged from a study of regulatory T cells in long-lasting Graves disease. This clonotype was counted ten times or more. Its antigen is unknown. CDR3 length equals 13 residues. The V gene lost 5 bases and the J gene lost 8 bases, with 15 bases spanning the gap. General study points: Favoring TRBV28, TRBJ1-2 and TRBJ2-5 was a feature seen in persistent disease.

Time point described: newly diagnosed GD, antithyroid drugs for less than 3 months. With RNA extracted from PBMCs as input, the TCR library was made. Libraries of TCR beta came from iRepertoire HTBI primers plus Arm-PCR of CDR3 regions. TCRdb reanalysed the multiplex PCR reads using MiXCR and keeps one entry per CDR3 protein. This table holds 250,000 or so distinct CDR3 sequences, 20% to 25% found once. This specimen consisted of peripheral blood mononuclear cells (PBMCs), obtained at new diagnosis, from a patient treated with antithyroid drugs. The chain combines TRBV12-3 or TRBV12-4 with TRBJ1-2; D gene ambiguous. This clonotype was sampled from a female donor with Graves disease. CDR3 sequence (DNA): TGTGCCAGCAGTAGGGATCGTAAACGGGGCTACACCTTC. This sequence encodes CASSRDRKRGYTF.